The clone carrying this T cell receptor (beta chain) was counted many times. The input was approximately 0.45 ug total RNA; TCR beta cDNA was made from it with a constant-region primer. Libraries for TCR beta were built through three nested multiplex PCR rounds, which together made up a slightly modified ARM-PCR procedure. In TCRdb, the multiplex PCR reads were re-called with MiXCR into one record per CDR3 protein. The table records more than 100,000 distinct CDR3 sequences, around two thirds of them present only once. The data belong to a study of tumor-infiltrating lymphocytes in primary liver carcinoma. Both RNA and DNA were isolated together from about 21-30 mg of bulk tissue that had not been sorted. The patients had histopathologically diagnosed primary liver carcinoma, and their disease was treated by surgical resection. What was sequenced was liver tumor tissue from sampling region 1. Subset: tumor region T1, superior pole. This sequence was found in a woman aged 60-75 years with primary liver carcinoma and hepatitis B virus infection.

CDR3 region: CASSLDRGFSLEQYF. The CDR3 bases are TGTGCCAGCAGCTTAGATCGGGGCTTTAGCTTGGAGCAGTACTTC. The chain has TRBV11-3 and TRBJ2-7; D could derive from TRBD1 or TRBD2 (5 bases each). V lost 0 bases, J lost 7 bases, and 16 bases lay in between. The CDR3 loop spans 15 amino acids. The germline V gene has CDR1 SGHNT and CDR2 YENEEA.